This TCR beta chain was identified in a study of human thymus T cells. Overall study results and limits: Both thymic and peripheral blood repertoires showed apparently biased V and J usage. Unrelated individuals reportedly shared highly overlapping thymic TCR repertoires.

Obtained as resections during corrective heart surgery, the thymus tissue was then studied. Donor material was obtained from healthy Finnish infants undergoing corrective surgery for congenital heart defects. A remark on this clone: Its antigen is undetermined.

The length of the CDR3 is 14 residues. V lost 5 bases and J 6 bases, leaving 16 bases between the germline ends. CDR1 is MNHEY, CDR2 SMNVEV, per germline (reference sequence). Produced via immunoSEQ multiplex PCR; TCRdb's table is partial and in-frame only. The table includes tens of thousands of clones, approximately 95% detected once. The sequenced sample was thymus tissue. The chain employs TRBV27 and TRBJ1-2; D gene uncertain. The clonotype comes from a girl under three years old with a congenital heart defect but otherwise immunologically healthy. The CDR3 here is CASSPPGVKNGYTF. In DNA form, the CDR3 reads TGTGCCAGCAGTCCGCCGGGAGTGAAAAATGGCTACACCTTC.